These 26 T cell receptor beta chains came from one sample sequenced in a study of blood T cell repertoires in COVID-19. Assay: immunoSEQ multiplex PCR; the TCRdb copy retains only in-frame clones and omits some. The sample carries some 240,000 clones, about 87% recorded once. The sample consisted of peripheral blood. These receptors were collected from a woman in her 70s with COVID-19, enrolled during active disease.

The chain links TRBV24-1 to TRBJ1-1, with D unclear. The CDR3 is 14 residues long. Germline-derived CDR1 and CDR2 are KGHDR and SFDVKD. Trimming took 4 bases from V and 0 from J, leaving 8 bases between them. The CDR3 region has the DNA TGTGCCACCAGTGACGGGAGCATGAACACTGAAGCTTTCTTT. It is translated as CATSDGSMNTEAFF.

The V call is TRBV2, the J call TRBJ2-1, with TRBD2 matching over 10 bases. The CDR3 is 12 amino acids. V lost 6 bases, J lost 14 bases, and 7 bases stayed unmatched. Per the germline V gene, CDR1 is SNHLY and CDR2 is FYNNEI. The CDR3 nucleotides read TGTGCCAGCAGAGAAACAAGCGGGAGGGAGTTCTTC. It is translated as CASRETSGREFF.

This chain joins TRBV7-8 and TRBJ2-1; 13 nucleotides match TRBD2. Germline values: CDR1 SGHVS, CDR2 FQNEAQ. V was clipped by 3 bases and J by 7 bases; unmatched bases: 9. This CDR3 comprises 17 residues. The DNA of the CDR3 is TGTGCCAGCAGCTTTGGTGGGCGGACTAGCGGGAGTAATGAGCAGTTCTTC. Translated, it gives CASSFGGRTSGSNEQFF. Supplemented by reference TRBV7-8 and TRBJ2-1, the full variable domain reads GAGVSQSPRYKVAKRGQDVALRCDPISGHVSLFWYQQALGQGPEFLTYFQNEAQLDKSGLPSDRFFAERPEGSVSTLKIQRTQQEDSAVYLCASSFGGRTSGSNEQFFGPGTRLTVL.

This CDR3 reads CASSAHDRGGQPQHF. As DNA, the CDR3 is TGTGCCAGTAGTGCCCACGACAGGGGAGGACAGCCCCAGCATTTT. The chain joins TRBV19 to TRBJ1-5; 8 nucleotides match TRBD1. CDR1 is LNHDA, CDR2 SQIVND, per germline (reference sequence). V lost 5 bases to trimming and J lost 7 bases; unmatched junction nucleotides: 10. The CDR3 has 15 residues.

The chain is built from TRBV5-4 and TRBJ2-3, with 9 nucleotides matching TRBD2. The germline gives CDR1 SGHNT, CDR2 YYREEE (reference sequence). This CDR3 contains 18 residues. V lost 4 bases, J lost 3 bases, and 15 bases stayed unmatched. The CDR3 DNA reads TGTGCCAGCAGCCAACCCATCAAGCGGGAGGCGGGGACAGATACGCAGTATTTT. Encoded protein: CASSQPIKREAGTDTQYF.

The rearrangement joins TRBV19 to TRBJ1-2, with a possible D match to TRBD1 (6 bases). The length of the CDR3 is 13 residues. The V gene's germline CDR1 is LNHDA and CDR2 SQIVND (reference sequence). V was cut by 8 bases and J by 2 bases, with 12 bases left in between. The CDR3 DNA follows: TGTGCCAGTGCGGACAGATTCAACTATGGCTACACCTTC. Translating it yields CASADRFNYGYTF.

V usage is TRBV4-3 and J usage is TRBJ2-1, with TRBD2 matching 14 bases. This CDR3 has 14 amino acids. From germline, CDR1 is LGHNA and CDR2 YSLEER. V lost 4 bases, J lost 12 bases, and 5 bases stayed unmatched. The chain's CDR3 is CASSRQGLAGAQFF. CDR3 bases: TGCGCCAGCAGCCGACAGGGACTAGCGGGGGCGCAGTTCTTC.

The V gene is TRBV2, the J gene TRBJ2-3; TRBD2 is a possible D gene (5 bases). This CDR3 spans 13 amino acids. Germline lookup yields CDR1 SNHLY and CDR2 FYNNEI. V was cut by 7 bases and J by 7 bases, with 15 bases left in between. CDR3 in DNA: TGTGCCAGCATCCTGGAGGTCGGAAATACGCAGTATTTT. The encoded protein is CASILEVGNTQYF.

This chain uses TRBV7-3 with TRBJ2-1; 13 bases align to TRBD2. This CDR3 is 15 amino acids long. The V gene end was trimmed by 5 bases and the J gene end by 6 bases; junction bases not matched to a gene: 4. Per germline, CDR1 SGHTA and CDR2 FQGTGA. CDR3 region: CASSVGLAGANEQFF. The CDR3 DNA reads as TGTGCCAGCAGCGTCGGACTAGCGGGAGCCAATGAGCAGTTCTTC.

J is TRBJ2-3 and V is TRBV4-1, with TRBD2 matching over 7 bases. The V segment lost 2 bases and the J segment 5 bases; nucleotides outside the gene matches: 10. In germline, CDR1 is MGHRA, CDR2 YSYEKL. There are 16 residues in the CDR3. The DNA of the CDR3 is TGCGCCAGCAGCCAACCAGGCGGGAGTGAGTTAGATACGCAGTATTTT. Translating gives CASSQPGGSELDTQYF.

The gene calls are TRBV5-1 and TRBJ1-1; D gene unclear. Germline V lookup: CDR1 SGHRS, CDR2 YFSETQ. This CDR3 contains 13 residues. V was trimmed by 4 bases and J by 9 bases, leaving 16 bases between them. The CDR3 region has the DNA TGCGCCAGCAGCACCTCCGGGTCAGATAAAGCTTTCTTT. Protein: CASSTSGSDKAFF.

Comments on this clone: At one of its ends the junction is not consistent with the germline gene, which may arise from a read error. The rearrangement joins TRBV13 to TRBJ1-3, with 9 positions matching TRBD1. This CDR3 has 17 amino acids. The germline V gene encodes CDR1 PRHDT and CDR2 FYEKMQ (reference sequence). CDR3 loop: CASSLVYGTGSVNTIYF. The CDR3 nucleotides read TGTGCCAGCAGCTTAGTTTATGGGACAGGGTCTGTAAACACCATATATTTT.

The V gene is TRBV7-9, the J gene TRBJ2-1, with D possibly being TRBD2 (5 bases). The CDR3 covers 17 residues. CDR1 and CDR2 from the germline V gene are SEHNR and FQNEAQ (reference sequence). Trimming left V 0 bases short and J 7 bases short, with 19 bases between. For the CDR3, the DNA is TGTGCCAGCAGCTTAGCCCCTCAGCGGCCCTCGGGAAATGAGCAGTTCTTC. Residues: CASSLAPQRPSGNEQFF.

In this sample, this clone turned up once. CDR3 nucleotides: TGTGCCAGTAGCAATACAGGGGACACTGAAGCTTTCTTT. Residues: CASSNTGDTEAFF. This rearrangement joins TRBV19 to TRBJ1-1, with 7 bases that match TRBD1. In germline, CDR1 is LNHDA, CDR2 SQIVND (reference sequence). J gave up 3 bases and V 6 bases, and 4 bases lay outside the gene matches. This CDR3 has 13 residues.

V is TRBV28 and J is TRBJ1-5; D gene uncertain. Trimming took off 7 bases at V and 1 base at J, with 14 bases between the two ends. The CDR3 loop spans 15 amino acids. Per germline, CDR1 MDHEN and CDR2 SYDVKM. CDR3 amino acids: CASTLSRRSNQPQHF. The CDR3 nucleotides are TGTGCCAGCACCCTGTCCCGGAGGAGCAATCAGCCCCAGCATTTT. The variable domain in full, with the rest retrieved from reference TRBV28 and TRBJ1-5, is DVKVTQSSRYLVKRTGEKVFLECVQDMDHENMFWYRQDPGLGLRLIYFSYDVKMKEKGDIPEGYSVSREKKERFSLILESASTNQTSMYLCASTLSRRSNQPQHFGDGTRLSIL.

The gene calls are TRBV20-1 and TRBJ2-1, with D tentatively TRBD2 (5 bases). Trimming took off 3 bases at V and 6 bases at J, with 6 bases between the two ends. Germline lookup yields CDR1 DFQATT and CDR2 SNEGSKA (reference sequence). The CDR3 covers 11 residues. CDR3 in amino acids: CSARRVNEQFF. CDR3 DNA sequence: TGCAGTGCTAGGAGGGTCAATGAGCAGTTCTTC.

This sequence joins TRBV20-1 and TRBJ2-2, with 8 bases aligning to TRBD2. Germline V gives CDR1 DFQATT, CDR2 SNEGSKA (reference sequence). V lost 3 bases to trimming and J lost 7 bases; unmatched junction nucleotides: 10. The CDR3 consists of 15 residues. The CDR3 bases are TGCAGTGCTAGTAGAGCGGGAGTAAGGGGCGGGGAGCTGTTTTTT. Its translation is CSASRAGVRGGELFF.

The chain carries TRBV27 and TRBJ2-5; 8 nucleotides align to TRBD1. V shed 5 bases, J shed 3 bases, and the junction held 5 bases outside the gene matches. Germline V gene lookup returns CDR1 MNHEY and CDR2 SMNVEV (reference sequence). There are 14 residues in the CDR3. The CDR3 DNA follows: TGTGCCAGCAGTCCGTGGACAGGGAAAGAGACCCAGTACTTC. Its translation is CASSPWTGKETQYF.

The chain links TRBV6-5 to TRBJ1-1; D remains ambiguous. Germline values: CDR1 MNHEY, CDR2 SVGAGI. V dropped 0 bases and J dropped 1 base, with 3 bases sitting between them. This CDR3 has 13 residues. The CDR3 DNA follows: TGTGCCAGCAGTTACTCGGCGAACACTGAAGCTTTCTTT. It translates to CASSYSANTEAFF.

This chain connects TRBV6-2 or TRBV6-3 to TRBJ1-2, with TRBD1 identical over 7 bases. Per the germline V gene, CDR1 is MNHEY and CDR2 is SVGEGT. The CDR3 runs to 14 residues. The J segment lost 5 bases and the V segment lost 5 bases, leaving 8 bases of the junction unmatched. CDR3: CASSRLGTDYGYTF. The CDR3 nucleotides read TGTGCCAGCAGTCGGCTGGGGACAGATTATGGCTACACCTTC.

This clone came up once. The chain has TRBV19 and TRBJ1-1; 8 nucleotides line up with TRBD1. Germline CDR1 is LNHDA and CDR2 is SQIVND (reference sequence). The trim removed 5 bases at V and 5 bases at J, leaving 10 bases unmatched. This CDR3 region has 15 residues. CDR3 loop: CASSLRSRDRTEAFF. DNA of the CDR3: TGTGCCAGTAGTCTCAGGTCCCGGGACAGGACTGAAGCTTTCTTT.

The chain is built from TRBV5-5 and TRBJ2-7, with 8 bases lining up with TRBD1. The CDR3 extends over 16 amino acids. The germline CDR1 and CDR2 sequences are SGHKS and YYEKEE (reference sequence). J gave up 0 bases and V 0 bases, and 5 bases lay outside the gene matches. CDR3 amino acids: CASSLGQGYRSYEQYF. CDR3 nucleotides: TGTGCCAGCAGCTTGGGACAGGGGTACCGCTCCTACGAGCAGTACTTC.

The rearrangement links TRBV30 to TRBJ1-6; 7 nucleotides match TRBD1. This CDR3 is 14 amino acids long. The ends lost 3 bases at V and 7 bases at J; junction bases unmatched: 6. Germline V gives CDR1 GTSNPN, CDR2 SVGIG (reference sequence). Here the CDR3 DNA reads TGTGCCTGGAGCCCGACAGGGCGGAATTCACCCCTCCACTTT. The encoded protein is CAWSPTGRNSPLHF.

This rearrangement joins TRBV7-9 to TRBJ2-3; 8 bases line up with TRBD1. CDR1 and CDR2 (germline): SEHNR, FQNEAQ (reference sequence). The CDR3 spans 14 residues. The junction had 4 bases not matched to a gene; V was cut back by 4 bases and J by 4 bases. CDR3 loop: CASSWTGSSDTQYF. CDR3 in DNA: TGTGCCAGCAGCTGGACAGGGTCGTCAGATACGCAGTATTTT.

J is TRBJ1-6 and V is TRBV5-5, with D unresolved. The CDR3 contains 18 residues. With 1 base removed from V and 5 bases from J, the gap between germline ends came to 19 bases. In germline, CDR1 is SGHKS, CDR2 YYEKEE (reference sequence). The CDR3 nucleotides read TGTGCCAGCAGCTTGTACCCGAGGGTAACAGTTAATAATTCACCCCTCCACTTT. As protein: CASSLYPRVTVNNSPLHF.

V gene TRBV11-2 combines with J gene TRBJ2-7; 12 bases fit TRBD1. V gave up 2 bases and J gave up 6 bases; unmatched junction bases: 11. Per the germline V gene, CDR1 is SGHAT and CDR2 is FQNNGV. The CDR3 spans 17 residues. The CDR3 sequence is CASSLSTRDRGLGEQYF. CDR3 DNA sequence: TGTGCCAGCAGCTTAAGTACCCGGGACAGGGGGCTGGGCGAGCAGTACTTC.